Listed below are T cell receptor beta chains from one sample, sequenced in a study of shared clonotypes between healthy human individuals. Libraries were prepared by immunoSEQ multiplex PCR; TCRdb keeps only in-frame clonotypes and omits some of them. Seen here are 2 million to 2.5 million clones, under 97% observed once, and the top ten hold roughly 0.13%. The sequenced sample was naive CD4+ T cells sorted from blood. These receptors came from a man between 18 and 35 years old in good health. CDR3s include the opening cysteine and the closing phenylalanine or tryptophan. Fields, in order: J gene, V gene, CDR3 length, CDR3 protein.

>TRBJ1-1|TRBV5-1|15
CASSLEGTGRTEAFF
>TRBJ2-2|TRBV18|16
CASSSDRGRDTGELFF
>TRBJ2-7|TRBV5-1|14
CASSSGTGRYEQYF
>TRBJ2-3|TRBV11-2|15
CASSYTGGWIDTQYF
>TRBJ2-7|TRBV18|16
CASSPGLPKNNYEQYF
>TRBJ2-3|TRBV5-1|16
CASRESGGQSTDTQYF
>TRBJ1-6|TRBV10-2|17
CASREISGTTDYSPLHF
>TRBJ2-1|TRBV7-8|15
CASSYRSGTYNEQFF
>TRBJ1-2|TRBV4-3|15
CASSQDPVATGRLTF
>TRBJ1-6|TRBV9|16
CASSVYPDTSNSPLHF
>TRBJ1-2|TRBV6-5|16
CASSYSYSGQSYGYTF
>TRBJ1-1|TRBV11-2|15
CASSARQGLNTEAFF
>TRBJ1-5|TRBV6-5|12
CASTQGGSPQHF
>TRBJ2-5|TRBV10-1|13
CASSADTKETQYF
>TRBJ2-1|TRBV28|13
CASSSAGVGEQFF
>TRBJ1-6|TRBV9|14
CASSVVGRNSPLHF
>TRBJ1-4|TRBV7-2|13
CASSEHPGGKLFF
>TRBJ1-5|TRBV30|12
CAWSALGKAQHF
>TRBJ1-1|TRBV9|14
CASSVVSGYTEAFF
>TRBJ2-5|TRBV30|18
CAWTPLLAGVTRKGTQYF
>TRBJ2-1|TRBV27|15
CASSLSRIDYNEQFF
>TRBJ2-2|TRBV11-2|16
CASSFTSGKASGELFF
>TRBJ2-7|TRBV10-2|15
CASSESGTKTYEQYF
>TRBJ2-3|TRBV11-3|14
CASSLDGGTDTQYF
>TRBJ2-1|TRBV25-1|16
CASSGLTSGIYNEQFF
>TRBJ2-5|TRBV30|14
CAWRKPGQQETQYF
>TRBJ1-5|TRBV7-9|19
CASSYVTGTGASSNQPQHF
>TRBJ2-3|TRBV30|16
CAWSVGKRGGADTQYF
>TRBJ1-6|TRBV28|13
CASSDRSGSPLHF
>TRBJ2-7|TRBV18|14
CASSPKVAGDEQYF
>TRBJ1-2|TRBV18|14
CASSPDEGPYGYTF
>TRBJ1-1|TRBV10-3|14
CAINSGTPNTEAFF
>TRBJ1-2|TRBV4-3|13
CASSPQGQGGYTF
>TRBJ1-3|TRBV7-9|15
CASSPRRDSGNTIYF
>TRBJ2-2|TRBV6-1|15
CASSNWGGLTGELFF
>TRBJ2-2|TRBV6-6|16
CASLSQSWGSTGELFF
>TRBJ2-7|TRBV7-2|13
CASSWGTTYEQYF
>TRBJ2-3|TRBV5-6|15
CASSSKAGPWDTQYF
>TRBJ1-1|TRBV7-2|11
CASRLDSEAFF
>TRBJ1-3|TRBV15|15
CATSRDPGTGNTIYF
>TRBJ2-5|TRBV18|15
CASSPPSGGQETQYF
>TRBJ2-1|TRBV7-3|15
CASSLSGGSYNEQFF